The rows below give T cell receptor beta chains drawn from one sample of a study of blood T cell repertoires in COVID-19. The method was immunoSEQ multiplex PCR; TCRdb's version includes in-frame clones alone and lacks a portion of them. The top ten clones hold approximately 9.1% of a sample with about 250,000 clones, almost 85% of them seen once. Material for sequencing was PBMCs or T cells enriched from blood (not recorded which). These receptors were taken from a woman aged 45-65 years with acute COVID-19. CDR3s include the opening cysteine and the closing phenylalanine or tryptophan. The D gene is left open where the match is weak. Expanded clones get a size class; other rows say once, few or many, or leave the size out.

J | size | D | V | DNA | CDR3
TRBJ1-5 | - | TRBD1 | TRBV5-1 | TGCGCCAGCAGCTTGGGACAGGGGGCAGGACAGCCCCAGCATTTT | CASSLGQGAGQPQHF
TRBJ2-2 | many | TRBD2 | TRBV24-1 | TGTGCCACCAGTGATAAGGAAGCGGGGGGCAACACCGGGGAGCTGTTTTTT | CATSDKEAGGNTGELFF
TRBJ2-1 | once | - | TRBV7-6 | TGTGCCAGCAGCTTAACCGGGGGGCCAGACAATGAGCAGTTCTTC | CASSLTGGPDNEQFF
TRBJ1-1 | many | - | TRBV19 | TGTGCCAGTAGTATTGGGGCCCGTGAAGCTTTCTTT | CASSIGAREAFF
TRBJ2-1 | - | TRBD2 | TRBV30 | TGTGCCTGGAGTGGTAGCGGGGGGGGCAATGAGCAGTTCTTC | CAWSGSGGGNEQFF
TRBJ2-4 | few | - | TRBV14 | TGTGCCAGCAGCATCCCAGGGTCGGCCAAAAACATTCAGTACTTC | CASSIPGSAKNIQYF
TRBJ2-1 | few | TRBD2 | TRBV7-6 | TGTGCCAGCAGCTTATTACTAGCGGGGCCCTCCTTCGCCTACAATGAGCAGTTCTTC | CASSLLLAGPSFAYNEQFF
TRBJ1-4 | once | TRBD1 | TRBV10-3 | TGTGCCATCCAGGGGGGACAGAATGAAAAACTGTTTTTT | CAIQGGQNEKLFF
TRBJ1-6 | - | - | TRBV11-2 | TGTGCCAGCAGCGAGGGGGTGGGTAATTCACCCCTCCACTTT | CASSEGVGNSPLHF
TRBJ2-3 | - | - | TRBV12-5 | TGTGCTAGTGGTTTGGTCTCCCTCACAGATACGCAGTATTTT | CASGLVSLTDTQYF
TRBJ2-1 | - | TRBD2 | TRBV6-4 | TGTGCCAGCAGTGTAGCGGGGGGGCGTAATGAGCAGTTCTTC | CASSVAGGRNEQFF
TRBJ1-4 | - | TRBD1 | TRBV7-9 | TGTGCCAGCAGCTTAGGGACAGGGGACGAAAAACTGTTTTTT | CASSLGTGDEKLFF
TRBJ2-2 | - | - | TRBV30 | TGTGCCTGGAAGGTAGTCAGGGGCACCGGGGAGCTGTTTTTT | CAWKVVRGTGELFF
TRBJ1-4 | few | - | TRBV2 | TGTGCCACCTCGAGCGGGGGGACCCTCAATGAAAAACTGTTTTTT | CATSSGGTLNEKLFF
TRBJ2-5 | - | TRBD1 | TRBV5-1 | TGCGCCAGCAGCTCCGGGCCCGGGACAGACAATCAAGAGACCCAGTACTTC | CASSSGPGTDNQETQYF
TRBJ2-7 | once | TRBD1 | TRBV18 | TGTGCCAGCTCACCAAGACAGGGGGTGTACGAGCAGTACTTC | CASSPRQGVYEQYF
TRBJ1-1 | - | - | TRBV14 | TGTGCCAGCAGCAATATCGGGGAAGGGAACACTGAAGCTTTCTTT | CASSNIGEGNTEAFF
TRBJ2-3 | once | TRBD1 | TRBV7-2 | TGTGCCAGCAGCCTGGCCGGGACAGGGATCACAGATACGCAGTATTTT | CASSLAGTGITDTQYF
TRBJ1-2 | - | - | TRBV25-1 | TGTGCCAGCAGTCCCCTGGTGAAGGGGTCGCCATCTCATGGCTACACCTTC | CASSPLVKGSPSHGYTF
TRBJ2-3 | - | TRBD1 | TRBV6-1 | TGTGCCAGCAGTGTGTATCCTGGGACAGGGAACACAGATACGCAGTATTTT | CASSVYPGTGNTDTQYF
TRBJ1-1 | - | - | TRBV11-3 | TGTGCCAGCAGACAAAACCAGAACACTGAAGCTTTCTTT | CASRQNQNTEAFF
TRBJ1-5 | few | TRBD1 | TRBV3-1/TRBV3-2 | TGTGCCAGCAGCCCCAACAGGGGGCTCAAAGGCAATCAGCCCCAGCATTTT | CASSPNRGLKGNQPQHF
TRBJ1-6 | once | TRBD1 | TRBV5-6 | TGTGCCAGCAGCGGGACAGGTGGGAATTCACCCCTCCACTTT | CASSGTGGNSPLHF
TRBJ2-5 | once | - | TRBV7-8 | TGTGCCAGCAGCTCCATGCTAGCAGCATCGCAAGAGACCCAGTACTTC | CASSSMLAASQETQYF
TRBJ1-1 | - | - | TRBV19 | TGTGCCAGTACCCGGACCCTCCTAGGGGACACTGAAGCTTTCTTT | CASTRTLLGDTEAFF
TRBJ2-1 | few | TRBD2 | TRBV11-2 | TGTGCCACCCGCTCCACTAGCGGGGGGCTTTACAATGAGCAGTTCTTC | CATRSTSGGLYNEQFF
TRBJ2-5 | - | - | TRBV12-3/TRBV12-4 | TGTGCCAGCAGTTTGTCTGGAGTGGAGACCCAGTACTTC | CASSLSGVETQYF
TRBJ1-1 | - | TRBD1 | TRBV18 | TGTGCCAGCTCCTCTATAGGGACAGGGGGCGAGACTGAAGCTTTCTTT | CASSSIGTGGETEAFF
TRBJ2-7 | - | TRBD2 | TRBV7-2 | TGTGCCAGCAGCTTAGGTCCAGCGGGGGACGAGCAGTACTTC | CASSLGPAGDEQYF
TRBJ1-4 | - | TRBD1 | TRBV6-2/TRBV6-3 | TGTGCCAGCAGCTCGGACAGGTTTGCAACTAATGAAAAACTGTTTTTT | CASSSDRFATNEKLFF
TRBJ1-4 | - | - | TRBV7-9 | TGTGCCAGCAGCCTGGGGGGGAATAATGAAAAACTGTTTTTT | CASSLGGNNEKLFF
TRBJ1-1 | - | - | TRBV19 | TGTGCCAGTAGTGCCACAGGGCTGAACACTGAAGCTTTCTTT | CASSATGLNTEAFF